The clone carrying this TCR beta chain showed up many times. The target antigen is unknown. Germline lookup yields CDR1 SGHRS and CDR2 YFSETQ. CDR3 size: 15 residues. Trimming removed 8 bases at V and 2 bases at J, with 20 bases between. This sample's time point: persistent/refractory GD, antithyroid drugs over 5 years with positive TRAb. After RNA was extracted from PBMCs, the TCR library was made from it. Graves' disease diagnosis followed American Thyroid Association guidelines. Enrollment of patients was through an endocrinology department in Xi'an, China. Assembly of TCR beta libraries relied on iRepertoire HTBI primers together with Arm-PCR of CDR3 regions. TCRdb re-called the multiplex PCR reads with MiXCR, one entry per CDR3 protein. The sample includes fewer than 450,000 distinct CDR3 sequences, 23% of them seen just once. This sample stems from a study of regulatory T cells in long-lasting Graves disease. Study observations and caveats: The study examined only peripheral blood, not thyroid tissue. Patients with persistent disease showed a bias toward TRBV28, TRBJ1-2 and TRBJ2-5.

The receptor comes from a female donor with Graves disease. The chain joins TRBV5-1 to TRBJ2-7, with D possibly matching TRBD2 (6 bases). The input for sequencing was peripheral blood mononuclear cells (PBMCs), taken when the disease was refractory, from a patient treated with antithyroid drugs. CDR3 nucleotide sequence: TGCGCCAGTCGGTTAGCGGTATCCAAACCCTACGAGCAGTACTTC. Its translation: CASRLAVSKPYEQYF.